Listed here are 28 T cell receptor beta chains from one sample, sequenced in a study of cytomegalovirus exposure and HLA in healthy donors. This PCR relied on a set of 60 Vbeta primers and 13 Jbeta primers. Data came from immunoSEQ multiplex PCR; TCRdb stores just in-frame clones and leaves some out. The sample carries about 180,000 clones, approximately 80% recorded once. The specimen sequenced was PBMCs. These receptor sequences come from a woman between 45 and 60 years old in good health and CMV-seronegative.

The J gene is TRBJ2-3, the V gene TRBV7-2; 9 positions match TRBD1. In germline, CDR1 is SGHTA, CDR2 FQGNSA. The CDR3 is 15 residues long. V gave up 3 bases and J gave up 5 bases; unmatched junction bases: 6. CDR3 in amino acids: CASSLGDRAIDTQYF. DNA for the CDR3: TGTGCCAGCAGCTTGGGGGACAGGGCAATAGATACGCAGTATTTT. The entire variable domain, with the rest obtained from reference TRBV7-2 and TRBJ2-3, is as follows: GAGVSQSPSNKVTEKGKDVELRCDPISGHTALYWYRQSLGQGLEFLIYFQGNSAPDKSGLPSDRFSAERTGGSVSTLTIQRTQQEDSAVYLCASSLGDRAIDTQYFGPGTRLTVL.

This chain connects TRBV6-6 to TRBJ2-7; a weak D match, TRBD1 (5 bases). This CDR3 has 11 residues. CDR1 MNHNY and CDR2 SVGAGI come from the germline V gene (reference sequence). Trimming pared 8 bases from V and 2 bases from J, leaving 7 bases between. The CDR3 bases are TGTGCCAGCGGGGCCGCCTACGAGCAGTACTTC. Protein sequence: CASGAAYEQYF.

This clone was observed a handful of times. The chain has TRBV2 and TRBJ1-4; D is possibly TRBD1 (5 bases). The V gene's germline CDR1 is SNHLY and CDR2 FYNNEI. The V end was cut by 5 bases, the J end by 0 bases, with 10 bases between. This CDR3 has 15 residues. The CDR3 is CASSTQGATNEKLFF. The CDR3 nucleotides are TGTGCCAGCAGTACTCAGGGTGCAACTAATGAAAAACTGTTTTTT.

This rearrangement joins TRBV27 to TRBJ1-3; D unclear. This CDR3 comprises 15 residues. V dropped 3 bases and J dropped 0 bases, with 9 bases sitting between them. The germline V gene has CDR1 MNHEY and CDR2 SMNVEV (reference sequence). CDR3 sequence reads: CASSLGGNSGNTIYF. The CDR3 coding sequence is TGTGCCAGCAGTTTGGGAGGGAACTCTGGAAACACCATATATTTT.

This clone was picked up a small number of times. CDR3 in DNA: TGTGCCAGCAGCGTCTGGGGGGAGATCGCCTACAATGAGCAGTTCTTC. Translation gives CASSVWGEIAYNEQFF. The chain carries TRBV9 and TRBJ2-1; tentative D call: TRBD2 (6 bases). Trimming shortened V by 2 bases and J by 2 bases, and 14 bases separated the two germline ends. In germline, CDR1 is SGDLS, CDR2 YYNGEE. The CDR3 is 16 amino acids.

This chain uses TRBV9 with TRBJ2-3; 8 nucleotides match TRBD2. Germline values: CDR1 SGDLS, CDR2 YYNGEE. V lost 0 bases to trimming and J lost 6 bases; unmatched junction nucleotides: 9. The CDR3 has 16 residues. In nucleotides, the CDR3 is TGTGCCAGCAGCGTAGCGGGGGGGGCCATTTTTGATACGCAGTATTTT. It encodes CASSVAGGAIFDTQYF.

This clone was counted a few times. The V gene is TRBV28, the J gene TRBJ2-6; 8 bases fit TRBD1. V lost 3 bases and J lost 2; bases outside the gene matches: 6. Germline CDR1 is MDHEN and CDR2 is SYDVKM. The CDR3 covers 17 residues. CDR3 residues: CASSFFRGPAGANVLTF. CDR3 in DNA: TGTGCCAGCAGTTTTTTCAGGGGGCCGGCTGGGGCCAACGTCCTGACTTTC.

The chain employs TRBV2 and TRBJ1-5; possible D gene TRBD1, 6 bases. The CDR3 has 15 amino acids. V shed 3 bases and J shed 11 bases, with 20 bases lying between them. Germline V gives CDR1 SNHLY, CDR2 FYNNEI. The CDR3 protein is CASSDLQGPPGSQHF. The CDR3, as DNA: TGTGCCAGCAGTGATTTACAGGGACCACCCGGCTCCCAGCATTTT.

The rearrangement uses TRBV5-4 and TRBJ2-7; a possible D gene is TRBD2 (6 bases). V was cut by 2 bases and J by 3 bases, with 12 bases left in between. From germline, CDR1 is SGHNT and CDR2 YYREEE (reference sequence). The CDR3 loop spans 14 amino acids. The CDR3 coding sequence is TGTGCCAGCAGCTTCCGCGGGAACGTCTACGAGCAGTACTTC. Translation: CASSFRGNVYEQYF.

CDR3 sequence reads: CASSQGLAGAYQETQYF. The CDR3 nucleotides read TGCGCCAGCAGCCAAGGACTAGCGGGGGCGTACCAAGAGACCCAGTACTTC. The chain has TRBV4-3 and TRBJ2-5, with 12 bases that match TRBD2. Trimming took 1 base from V and 0 from J; bases not matched to a gene: 3. Germline V CDR1 and CDR2: LGHNA, YSLEER. This CDR3 has 17 residues.

The chain recombines TRBV19 with TRBJ2-5, with D tentatively TRBD1 (6 bases). The CDR3 contains 13 residues. Germline V CDR1 and CDR2: LNHDA, SQIVND (reference sequence). Deletions cut 4 bases from V and 2 bases from J, with 8 bases between. This chain's CDR3 is CASSRQAQETQYF. CDR3 coding DNA: TGTGCCAGTAGTAGACAGGCGCAAGAGACCCAGTACTTC.

This clone appeared once. CDR3: CASSLGTGDGYTF. Here the CDR3 DNA reads TGTGCCAGCAGCTTAGGGACAGGGGATGGCTACACCTTC. The V call is TRBV5-6, the J call TRBJ1-2, with 10 positions matching TRBD1. The germline CDR1 and CDR2 sequences are SGHDT and YYEEEE. Unmatched junction bases numbered 1, after V lost 2 bases and J lost 6 bases. The CDR3 has 13 residues.

The V and J genes are TRBV14 and TRBJ2-5; weak D call: TRBD1 (5 bases). Trimming stripped 1 base from V and 2 bases from J, with 14 bases between. The length of the CDR3 is 16 residues. The germline CDR1 and CDR2 sequences are SGHDN and FVKESK. In DNA, the CDR3 is TGTGCCAGCAGCCAAGCTTTAGGACAAAGGCAAGAGACCCAGTACTTC. Translation gives CASSQALGQRQETQYF.

The chain links TRBV7-3 to TRBJ2-5; 8 nucleotides match TRBD1. The germline CDR1 and CDR2 sequences are SGHTA and FQGTGA. The CDR3 consists of 13 residues. V gave up 4 bases and J gave up 9 bases; unmatched junction bases: 7. CDR3 residues: CASSSSDRAAQYF. In DNA form, the CDR3 reads TGTGCCAGCAGCTCGTCGGACAGGGCTGCCCAGTACTTC.

This chain joins TRBV6-1 and TRBJ2-7; D might be TRBD1 (6 bases). This CDR3 has 13 residues. Per germline, CDR1 MNHNS and CDR2 SASEGT. The V end was cut by 3 bases, the J end by 2 bases, with 8 bases between. The CDR3 reads CASSEGHTYEQYF. CDR3 DNA: TGTGCCAGCAGTGAGGGACACACCTACGAGCAGTACTTC.

This chain connects TRBV28 to TRBJ2-5; TRBD1 agrees at 12 bases. The CDR3 is 16 residues long. Germline V gene lookup returns CDR1 MDHEN and CDR2 SYDVKM. After removal of 4 bases from V and 5 bases from J, the junction contained 8 bases not matched to a gene. Here the CDR3 DNA reads TGTGCCAGCAGTTCTTTCCCGGGACAGGGGGCGGAGACCCAGTACTTC. Protein sequence: CASSSFPGQGAETQYF. Full variable domain (missing parts from reference TRBV28 and TRBJ2-5): DVKVTQSSRYLVKRTGEKVFLECVQDMDHENMFWYRQDPGLGLRLIYFSYDVKMKEKGDIPEGYSVSREKKERFSLILESASTNQTSMYLCASSSFPGQGAETQYFGPGTRLLVL.

This clone was seen once. The genes are TRBV20-1 and TRBJ2-7; D is undetermined. The CDR3 is made up of 11 amino acids. The V gene's germline CDR1 is DFQATT and CDR2 SNEGSKA (reference sequence). Trimming left V 3 bases short and J 6 bases short, with 9 bases between. DNA of the CDR3: TGCAGTGCTAGTTTTGCCGGCGAGCAGTACTTC. Its translation is CSASFAGEQYF.

The chain carries TRBV19 and TRBJ1-1; D might be TRBD1 (5 bases). The CDR3 covers 14 residues. Per germline, CDR1 LNHDA and CDR2 SQIVND (reference sequence). V was clipped by 3 bases and J by 4 bases, with 12 bases between them. This CDR3 reads CASSILTGGTEAFF. In nucleotides, the CDR3 is TGTGCCAGTAGTATTCTGACGGGGGGCACTGAAGCTTTCTTT.

The chain is built from TRBV19 and TRBJ1-2; no reliable D call. The V gene lost 5 bases and the J gene lost 0 bases, with 13 bases spanning the gap. This CDR3 comprises 15 residues. Germline assignment: CDR1 LNHDA and CDR2 SQIVND (reference sequence). CDR3 in DNA: TGTGCCAGTAGTTTCTGGACTTCCGCTAACTATGGCTACACCTTC. Its translation: CASSFWTSANYGYTF.

V is TRBV7-9 and J is TRBJ1-4; D unresolved. Per germline, CDR1 SEHNR and CDR2 FQNEAQ (reference sequence). V was clipped by 5 bases and J by 4 bases, with 11 bases between them. CDR3 length: 14 residues. The CDR3 DNA follows: TGTGCCAGCAGCCCCGGCAGGAATAATGAAAAACTGTTTTTT. It specifies CASSPGRNNEKLFF.

The CDR3 DNA is TGCGCCAGCAGCCAAGAGGCGGTAAGCTCCTACAATGAGCAGTTCTTC. Translating it yields CASSQEAVSSYNEQFF. This chain connects TRBV4-1 to TRBJ2-1, with D unclear. Germline V CDR1 and CDR2: MGHRA, YSYEKL. Trimming left V 0 bases short and J 0 bases short, with 9 bases between. CDR3 length equals 16 residues.

V usage is TRBV5-6 and J usage is TRBJ2-7; possibly TRBD1 for D (6 bases). CDR1 is SGHDT, CDR2 YYEEEE, per germline. V was clipped by 5 bases and J by 3 bases, with 18 bases between them. The CDR3 length is 15 residues. The CDR3: CASSTRLQGVYEQYF. CDR3 coding DNA: TGTGCCAGCAGTACGAGATTACAGGGTGTCTACGAGCAGTACTTC.

The V call is TRBV10-3, the J call TRBJ1-4, with 9 nucleotides matching TRBD1. The CDR3 contains 14 residues. Germline CDR1 and CDR2: ENHRY and SYGVKD. V dropped 2 bases and J dropped 8; count of bases not matched to a gene: 3. The CDR3 nucleotides are TGTGCCATCAGTGAGACAGGGGGCAGAGAAAAACTGTTTTTT. Residues: CAISETGGREKLFF.

This chain joins TRBV27 and TRBJ2-3; 14 nucleotides line up with TRBD2. The length of the CDR3 is 16 residues. V was clipped by 2 bases and J by 4 bases; unmatched bases: 2. Germline V lookup: CDR1 MNHEY, CDR2 SMNVEV (reference sequence). CDR3 DNA: TGTGCCAGCAGTTTAACGACTAGCGGGAGGGCAGATACGCAGTATTTT. Protein product: CASSLTTSGRADTQYF.

This clone appeared a single time. The chain is built from TRBV7-3 and TRBJ2-1; 9 bases map to TRBD2. CDR1 is SGHTA and CDR2 is FQGTGA in the germline V gene. CDR3 length: 14 residues. V lost 4 bases, J lost 6 bases, and 4 bases stayed unmatched. The CDR3 DNA sequence: TGTGCCAGCAGCTCGCCTAGCGGGACCAATGAGCAGTTCTTC. As protein: CASSSPSGTNEQFF.

Remarks on this clone: Its ends do not fully match the called genes, so a read error is possible. This chain connects TRBV5-1 to TRBJ2-3; 10 bases are a match to TRBD2. In germline, CDR1 is SGHRS, CDR2 YFSETQ. This CDR3 comprises 14 residues. CDR3 bases: TGCGCCAGCAGCTTGTCGGGCGGGCTAGCGGGAGACAATTTT. Residues: CASSLSGGLAGDNF.

The gene calls are TRBV27 and TRBJ1-2; D gene uncertain. V was cut by 6 bases and J by 8 bases, with 10 bases left in between. The CDR3 is 11 residues long. Germline V gene data show CDR1 as MNHEY and CDR2 as SMNVEV (reference sequence). CDR3 sequence: CASRDGGGYTF. In nucleotides, the CDR3 is TGTGCCAGCAGAGATGGCGGAGGCTACACCTTC.

The CDR3 nucleotides are TGTGCCAGCAGCTCTGTGACAGGGAATACCTACGAGCAGTACTTC. It is translated as CASSSVTGNTYEQYF. This chain uses TRBV7-8 with TRBJ2-7, with 7 bases identical to TRBD1. The ends lost 4 bases at V and 2 bases at J; junction bases unmatched: 8. CDR1 and CDR2 from the germline V gene are SGHVS and FQNEAQ. The CDR3 is 15 residues long.